This T cell receptor beta chain was documented in a study of cytomegalovirus exposure and HLA in healthy donors. Whole-study results and caveats: Most likely, a cluster of highly shared sequence variants arose as a sequencing artifact. A missense DCLRE1C variant was associated with V- and J-gene trimming of TCR beta chains in a later analysis, and an independent cohort replicated the association. Associated with cytomegalovirus, according to the listing, were 170 or so TCR beta chains. The authors later found TCR association rates varying by HLA locus, with DRB1 most and HLA-C fewest.

This clone was seen only a few times. Its antigen is unknown. PCR employed 60 Vbeta and 13 Jbeta primers. The assay was immunoSEQ multiplex PCR, and TCRdb's table has in-frame clones only and misses some. This table has about 120,000 clones, about 80% appearing once. The sequencing sample was made of PBMCs. This TCR came from a female donor in good health and CMV-seropositive.

In DNA form, the CDR3 reads TGTGCCAGCAGAAGGACAGGGGGTAATTCACCCCTCCACTTT. It encodes CASRRTGGNSPLHF. The rearrangement joins TRBV6-1 to TRBJ1-6, with 10 bases aligning to TRBD1. The CDR3 extends over 14 amino acids. Trimming removed 6 bases from V and 6 bases from J; junction bases left unmatched: 2. Germline V gene data show CDR1 as MNHNS and CDR2 as SASEGT.